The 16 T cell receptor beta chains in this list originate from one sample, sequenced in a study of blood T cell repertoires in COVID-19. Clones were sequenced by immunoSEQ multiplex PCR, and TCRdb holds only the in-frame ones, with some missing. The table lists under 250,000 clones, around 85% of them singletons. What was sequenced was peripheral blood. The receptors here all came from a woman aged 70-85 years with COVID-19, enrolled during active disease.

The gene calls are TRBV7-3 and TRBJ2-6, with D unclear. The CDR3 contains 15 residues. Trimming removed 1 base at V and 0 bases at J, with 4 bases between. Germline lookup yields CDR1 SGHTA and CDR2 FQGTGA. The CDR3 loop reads CASSLRSSGANVLTF. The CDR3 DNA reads TGTGCCAGCAGCTTAAGGAGCTCTGGGGCCAACGTCCTGACTTTC.

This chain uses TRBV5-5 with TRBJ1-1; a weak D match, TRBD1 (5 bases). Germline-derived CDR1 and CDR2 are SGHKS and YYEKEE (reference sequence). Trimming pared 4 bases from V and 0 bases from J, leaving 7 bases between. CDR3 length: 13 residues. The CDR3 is CASSQQVNTEAFF. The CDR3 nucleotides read TGTGCCAGCAGCCAACAGGTGAACACTGAAGCTTTCTTT. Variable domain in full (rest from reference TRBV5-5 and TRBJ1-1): DAGVTQSPTHLIKTRGQQVTLRCSPISGHKSVSWYQQVLGQGPQFIFQYYEKEERGRGNFPDRFSARQFPNYSSELNVNALLLGDSALYLCASSQQVNTEAFFGQGTRLTVV.

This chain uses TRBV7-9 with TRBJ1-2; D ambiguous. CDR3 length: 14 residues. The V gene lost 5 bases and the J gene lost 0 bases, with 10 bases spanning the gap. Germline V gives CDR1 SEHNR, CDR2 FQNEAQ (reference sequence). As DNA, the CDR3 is TGTGCCAGCAGCCTCGACATCACTAACTATGGCTACACCTTC. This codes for CASSLDITNYGYTF.

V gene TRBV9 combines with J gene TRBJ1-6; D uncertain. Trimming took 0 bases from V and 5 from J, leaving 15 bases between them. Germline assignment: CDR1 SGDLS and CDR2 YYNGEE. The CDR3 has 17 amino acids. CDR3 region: CASSVAPMSAHNSPLHF. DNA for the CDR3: TGTGCCAGCAGCGTAGCCCCTATGAGCGCCCATAATTCACCCCTCCACTTT.

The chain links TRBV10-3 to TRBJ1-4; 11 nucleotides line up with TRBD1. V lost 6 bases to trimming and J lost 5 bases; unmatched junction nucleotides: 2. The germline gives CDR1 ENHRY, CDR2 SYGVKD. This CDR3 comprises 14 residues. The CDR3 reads CAIRRDRGNEKLFF. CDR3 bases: TGTGCCATCAGGCGGGACAGGGGGAATGAAAAACTGTTTTTT.

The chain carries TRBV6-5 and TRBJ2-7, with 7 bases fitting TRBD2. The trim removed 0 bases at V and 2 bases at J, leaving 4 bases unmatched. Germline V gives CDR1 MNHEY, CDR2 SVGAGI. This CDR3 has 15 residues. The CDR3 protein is CASSYSTGGAYEQYF. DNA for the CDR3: TGTGCCAGCAGTTACTCGACGGGGGGAGCCTACGAGCAGTACTTC.

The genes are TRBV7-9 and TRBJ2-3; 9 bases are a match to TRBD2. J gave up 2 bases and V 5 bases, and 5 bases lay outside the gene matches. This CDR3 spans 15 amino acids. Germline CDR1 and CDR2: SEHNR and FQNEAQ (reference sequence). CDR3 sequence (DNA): TGTGCCAGCAGCCGGCTAGCGGGGATCACAGATACGCAGTATTTT. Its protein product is CASSRLAGITDTQYF.

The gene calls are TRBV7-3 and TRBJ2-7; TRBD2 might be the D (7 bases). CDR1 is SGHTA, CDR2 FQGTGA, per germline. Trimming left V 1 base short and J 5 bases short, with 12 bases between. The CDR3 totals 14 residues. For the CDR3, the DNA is TGTGCCAGCAGCTTAAGCGGGGGCAGGAACGAGCAGTACTTC. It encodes CASSLSGGRNEQYF. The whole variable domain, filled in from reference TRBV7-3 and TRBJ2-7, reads GAGVSQTPSNKVTEKGKYVELRCDPISGHTALYWYRQSLGQGPEFLIYFQGTGAADDSGLPNDRFFAVRPEGSVSTLKIQRTERGDSAVYLCASSLSGGRNEQYFGPGTRLTVT.

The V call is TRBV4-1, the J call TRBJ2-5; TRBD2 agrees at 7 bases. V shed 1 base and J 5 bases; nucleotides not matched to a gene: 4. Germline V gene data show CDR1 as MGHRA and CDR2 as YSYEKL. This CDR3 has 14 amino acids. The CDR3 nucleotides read TGCGCCAGCAGCCAAGGGGGAGGGAGGGAGACCCAGTACTTC. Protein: CASSQGGGRETQYF.

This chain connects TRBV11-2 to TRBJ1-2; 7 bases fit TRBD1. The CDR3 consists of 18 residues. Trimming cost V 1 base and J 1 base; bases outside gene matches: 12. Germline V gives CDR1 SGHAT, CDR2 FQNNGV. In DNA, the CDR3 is TGTGCCAGCAGCTTAGCGCTAGGACAGGCCCACTATAACTATGGCTACACCTTC. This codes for CASSLALGQAHYNYGYTF.

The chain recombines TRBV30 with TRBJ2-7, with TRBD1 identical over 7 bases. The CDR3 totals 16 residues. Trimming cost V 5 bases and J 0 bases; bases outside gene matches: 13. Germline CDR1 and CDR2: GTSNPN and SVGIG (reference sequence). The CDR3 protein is CAWGFALDRVSYEQYF. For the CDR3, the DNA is TGTGCCTGGGGCTTTGCGTTAGACAGGGTCTCCTACGAGCAGTACTTC.

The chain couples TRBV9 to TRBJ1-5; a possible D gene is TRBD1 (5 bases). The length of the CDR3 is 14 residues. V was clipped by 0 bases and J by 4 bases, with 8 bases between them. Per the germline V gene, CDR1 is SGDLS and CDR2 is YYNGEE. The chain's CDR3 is CASSVGQKNQPQHF. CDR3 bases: TGTGCCAGCAGCGTAGGACAGAAGAATCAGCCCCAGCATTTT.

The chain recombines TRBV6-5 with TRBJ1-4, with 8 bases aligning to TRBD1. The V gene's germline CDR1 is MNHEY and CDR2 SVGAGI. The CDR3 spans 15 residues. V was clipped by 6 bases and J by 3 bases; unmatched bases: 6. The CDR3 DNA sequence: TGTGCCAGCAGCCGGACAGGGCTTCCTAATGAAAAACTGTTTTTT. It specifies CASSRTGLPNEKLFF.

The CDR3 spells CASSPQGSNYGYTF. For the CDR3, the DNA is TGTGCCAGCAGCCCACAGGGTTCTAACTATGGCTACACCTTC. This rearrangement joins TRBV7-2 to TRBJ1-2; perhaps TRBD1 as D (6 bases). Trimming took off 5 bases at V and 0 bases at J, with 10 bases between the two ends. The CDR3 covers 14 residues. The germline CDR1 and CDR2 sequences are SGHTA and FQGNSA.

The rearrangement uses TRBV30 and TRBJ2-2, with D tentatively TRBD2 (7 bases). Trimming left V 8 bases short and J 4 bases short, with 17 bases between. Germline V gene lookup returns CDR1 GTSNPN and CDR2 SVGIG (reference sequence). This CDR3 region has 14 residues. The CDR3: CAGGDITSTGELFF. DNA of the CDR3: TGTGCCGGGGGGGACATTACAAGCACCGGGGAGCTGTTTTTT.

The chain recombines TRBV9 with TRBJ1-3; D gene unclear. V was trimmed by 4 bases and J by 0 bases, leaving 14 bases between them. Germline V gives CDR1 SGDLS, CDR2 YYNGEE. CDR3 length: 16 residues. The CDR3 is CASSLRELASGNTIYF. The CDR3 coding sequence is TGTGCCAGCAGCTTAAGGGAGTTGGCCTCTGGAAACACCATATATTTT. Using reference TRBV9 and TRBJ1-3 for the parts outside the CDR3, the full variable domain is DSGVTQTPKHLITATGQRVTLRCSPRSGDLSVYWYQQSLDQGLQFLIQYYNGEERAKGNILERFSAQQFPDLHSELNLSSLELGDSALYFCASSLRELASGNTIYFGEGSWLTVV.